The TCR beta chain under discussion was sequenced for a study of blood T cell repertoires in COVID-19. Repertoires were generated with immunoSEQ multiplex PCR, while TCRdb's copy carries only in-frame clones and drops some. This sample yields a few hundred thousand clones, of which about 90% are seen a single time; approximately 2% belongs to the top ten. The CDR3 is 13 amino acids. Per germline, CDR1 LGHDT and CDR2 YNNKEL (reference sequence). Trimming removed 6 bases from V and 7 bases from J; junction bases left unmatched: 7. The chain joins TRBV3-1 (or the pseudogene TRBV3-2) to TRBJ2-7; 9 nucleotides line up with TRBD2. The TCR comes from a young man with active or convalescent COVID-19. The source material was peripheral blood. This CDR3 is CASRRAGGEEQYF. The CDR3 DNA reads TGTGCCAGCAGGAGAGCGGGAGGTGAGGAGCAGTACTTC.